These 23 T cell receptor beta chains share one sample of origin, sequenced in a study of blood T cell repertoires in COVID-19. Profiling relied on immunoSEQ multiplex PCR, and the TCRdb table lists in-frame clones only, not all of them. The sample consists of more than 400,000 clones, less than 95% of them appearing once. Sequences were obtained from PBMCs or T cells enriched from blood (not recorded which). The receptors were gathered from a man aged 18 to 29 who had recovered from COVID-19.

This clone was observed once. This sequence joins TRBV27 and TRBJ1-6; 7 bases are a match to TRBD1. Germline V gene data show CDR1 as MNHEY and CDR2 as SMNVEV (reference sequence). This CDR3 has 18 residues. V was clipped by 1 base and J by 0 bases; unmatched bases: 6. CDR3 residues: CASSLLTGESSYNSPLHF. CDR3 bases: TGTGCCAGCAGTTTATTAACAGGGGAGAGCTCCTATAATTCACCCCTCCACTTT.

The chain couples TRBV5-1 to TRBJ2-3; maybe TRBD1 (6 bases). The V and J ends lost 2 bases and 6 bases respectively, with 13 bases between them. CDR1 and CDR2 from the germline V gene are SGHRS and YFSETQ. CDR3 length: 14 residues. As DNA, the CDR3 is TGCGCCAGCAGCTTCCAGGGGAGTACCGATACGCAGTATTTT. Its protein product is CASSFQGSTDTQYF.

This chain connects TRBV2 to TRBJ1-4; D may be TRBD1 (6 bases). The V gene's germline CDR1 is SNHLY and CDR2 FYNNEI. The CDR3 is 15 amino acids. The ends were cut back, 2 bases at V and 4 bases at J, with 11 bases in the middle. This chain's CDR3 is CASSELTGLNEKLFF. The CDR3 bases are TGTGCCAGCAGTGAATTGACAGGACTTAATGAAAAACTGTTTTTT.

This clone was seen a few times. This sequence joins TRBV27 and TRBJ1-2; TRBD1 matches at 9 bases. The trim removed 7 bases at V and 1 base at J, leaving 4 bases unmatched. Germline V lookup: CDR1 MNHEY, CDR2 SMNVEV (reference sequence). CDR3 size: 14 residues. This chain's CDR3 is CASKDRGHNYGYTF. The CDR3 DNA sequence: TGTGCCAGCAAGGACAGGGGCCATAACTATGGCTACACCTTC.

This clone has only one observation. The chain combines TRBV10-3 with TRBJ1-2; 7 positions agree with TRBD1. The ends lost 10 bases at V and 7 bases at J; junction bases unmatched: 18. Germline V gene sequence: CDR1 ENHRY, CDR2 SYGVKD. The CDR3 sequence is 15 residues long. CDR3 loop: CATPDRVGTTAGYTF. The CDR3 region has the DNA TGTGCCACACCTGACAGGGTCGGGACCACGGCTGGCTACACCTTC.

CDR3 sequence: CASSLMTPGENEAFF. The CDR3 nucleotides read TGCGCCAGCAGCCTAATGACCCCTGGAGAAAATGAAGCTTTCTTT. The chain combines TRBV5-1 with TRBJ1-1; D not certain. CDR3 length equals 15 residues. The V end lost 4 bases, the J end lost 7 bases, and 20 bases lay between the germline ends. Per germline, CDR1 SGHRS and CDR2 YFSETQ.

The CDR3 protein is CASSEGSGNTEAFF. DNA of the CDR3: TGTGCCAGCAGTGAAGGGTCAGGGAACACTGAAGCTTTCTTT. The rearrangement joins TRBV6-1 to TRBJ1-1; no clear D gene. Between the trimmed V and J ends, which lost 1 base and 1 base, there was a span of 7 bases. Germline V gene lookup returns CDR1 MNHNS and CDR2 SASEGT. This CDR3 is built from 14 residues.

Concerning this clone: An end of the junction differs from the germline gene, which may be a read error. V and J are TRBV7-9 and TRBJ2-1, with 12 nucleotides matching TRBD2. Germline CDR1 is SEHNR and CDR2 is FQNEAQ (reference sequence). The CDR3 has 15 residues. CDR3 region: CASSLAGGPSNEQFF. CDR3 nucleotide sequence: TGTGCCAGCAGCCTAGCGGGAGGGCCGAGTAATGAGCAGTTCTTC.

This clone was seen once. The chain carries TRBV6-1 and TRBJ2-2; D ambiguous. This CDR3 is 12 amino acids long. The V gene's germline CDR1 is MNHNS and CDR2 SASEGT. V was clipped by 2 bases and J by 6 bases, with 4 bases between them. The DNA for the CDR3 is TGTGCCAGCAGTGAACGGTCCGGGGAGCTGTTTTTT. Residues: CASSERSGELFF.

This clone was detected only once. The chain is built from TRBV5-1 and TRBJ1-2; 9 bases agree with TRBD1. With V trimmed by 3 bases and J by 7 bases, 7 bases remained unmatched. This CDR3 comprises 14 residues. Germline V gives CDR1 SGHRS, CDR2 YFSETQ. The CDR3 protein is CASSWTGAAFGYTF. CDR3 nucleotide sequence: TGCGCCAGCAGCTGGACAGGGGCTGCGTTTGGCTACACCTTC.

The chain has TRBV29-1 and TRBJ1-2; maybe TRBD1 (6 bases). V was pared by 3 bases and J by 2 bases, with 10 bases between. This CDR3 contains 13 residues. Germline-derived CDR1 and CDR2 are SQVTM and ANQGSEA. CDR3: CSVEGTLNYGYTF. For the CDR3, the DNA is TGCAGCGTTGAGGGGACACTGAACTATGGCTACACCTTC.

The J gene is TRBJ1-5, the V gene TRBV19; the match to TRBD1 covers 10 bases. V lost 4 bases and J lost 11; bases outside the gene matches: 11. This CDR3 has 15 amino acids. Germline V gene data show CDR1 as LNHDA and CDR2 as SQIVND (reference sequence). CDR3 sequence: CASSTPGQGLWAQHF. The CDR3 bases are TGTGCCAGTAGTACCCCGGGACAGGGGCTCTGGGCCCAGCATTTT.

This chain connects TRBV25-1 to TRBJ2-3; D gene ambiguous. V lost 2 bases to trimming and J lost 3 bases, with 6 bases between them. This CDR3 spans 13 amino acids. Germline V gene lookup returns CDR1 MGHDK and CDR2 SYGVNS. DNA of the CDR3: TGTGCCAGCAGTGAACTCGGGACAGATACGCAGTATTTT. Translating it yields CASSELGTDTQYF. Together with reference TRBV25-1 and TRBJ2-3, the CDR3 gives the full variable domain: EADIYQTPRYLVIGTGKKITLECSQTMGHDKMYWYQQDPGMELHLIHYSYGVNSTEKGDLSSESTVSRIRTEHFPLTLESARPSHTSQYLCASSELGTDTQYFGPGTRLTVL.

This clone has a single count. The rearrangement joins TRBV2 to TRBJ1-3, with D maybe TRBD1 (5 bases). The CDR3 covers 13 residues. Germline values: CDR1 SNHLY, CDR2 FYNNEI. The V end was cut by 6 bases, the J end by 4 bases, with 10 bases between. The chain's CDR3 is CASRDSIGNTIYF. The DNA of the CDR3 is TGTGCCAGCAGAGACAGTATCGGAAACACCATATATTTT.

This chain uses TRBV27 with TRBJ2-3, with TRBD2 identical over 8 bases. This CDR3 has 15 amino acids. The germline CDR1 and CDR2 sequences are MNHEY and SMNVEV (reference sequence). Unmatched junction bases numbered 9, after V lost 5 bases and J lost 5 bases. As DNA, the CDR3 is TGTGCCAGCAGTCCGGCAGCGGGGGCAGGAGATACGCAGTATTTT. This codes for CASSPAAGAGDTQYF.

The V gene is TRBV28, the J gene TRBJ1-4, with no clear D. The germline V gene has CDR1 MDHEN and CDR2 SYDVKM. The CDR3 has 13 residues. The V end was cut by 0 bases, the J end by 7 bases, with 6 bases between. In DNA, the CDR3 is TGTGCCAGCAGTTTATGGCCTAGTGAAAAACTGTTTTTT. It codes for CASSLWPSEKLFF.

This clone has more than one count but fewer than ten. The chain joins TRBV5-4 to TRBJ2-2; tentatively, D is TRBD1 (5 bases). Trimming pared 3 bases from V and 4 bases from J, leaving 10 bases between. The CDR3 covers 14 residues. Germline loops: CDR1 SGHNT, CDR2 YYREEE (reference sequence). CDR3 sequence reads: CASSSIGATGELFF. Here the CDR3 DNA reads TGTGCCAGCAGCTCAATTGGGGCCACCGGGGAGCTGTTTTTT.

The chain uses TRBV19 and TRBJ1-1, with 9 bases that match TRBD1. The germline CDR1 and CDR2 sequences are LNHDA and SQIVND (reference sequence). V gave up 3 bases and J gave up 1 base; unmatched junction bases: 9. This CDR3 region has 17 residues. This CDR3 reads CASSIPNTGGPNTEAFF. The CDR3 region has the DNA TGTGCCAGTAGTATCCCTAACACAGGGGGCCCGAACACTGAAGCTTTCTTT.

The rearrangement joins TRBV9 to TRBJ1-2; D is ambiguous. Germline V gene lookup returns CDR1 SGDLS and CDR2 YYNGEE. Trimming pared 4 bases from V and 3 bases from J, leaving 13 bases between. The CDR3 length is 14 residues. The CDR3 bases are TGTGCCAGCAGCCCCCCCTTGGAGGACTATGGCTACACCTTC. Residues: CASSPPLEDYGYTF.

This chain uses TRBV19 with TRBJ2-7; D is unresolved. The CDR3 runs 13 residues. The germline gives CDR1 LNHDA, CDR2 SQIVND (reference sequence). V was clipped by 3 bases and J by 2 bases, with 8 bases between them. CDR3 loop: CASSMDGPYEQYF. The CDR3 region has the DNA TGTGCCAGTAGTATGGATGGGCCCTACGAGCAGTACTTC. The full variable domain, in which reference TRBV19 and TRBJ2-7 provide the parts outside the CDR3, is DGGITQSPKYLFRKEGQNVTLSCEQNLNHDAMYWYRQDPGQGLRLIYYSQIVNDFQKGDIAEGYSVSREKKESFPLTVTSAQKNPTAFYLCASSMDGPYEQYFGPGTRLTVT.

The DNA for the CDR3 is TGTGCCAGCAGCTCTGGACTAGCGGATAACAATGAGCAGTTCTTC. Translating it yields CASSSGLADNNEQFF. V and J are TRBV11-2 and TRBJ2-1; 10 bases map to TRBD2. From germline, CDR1 is SGHAT and CDR2 FQNNGV. The CDR3 runs to 15 residues. The junction had 5 bases not matched to a gene; V was cut back by 4 bases and J by 5 bases.

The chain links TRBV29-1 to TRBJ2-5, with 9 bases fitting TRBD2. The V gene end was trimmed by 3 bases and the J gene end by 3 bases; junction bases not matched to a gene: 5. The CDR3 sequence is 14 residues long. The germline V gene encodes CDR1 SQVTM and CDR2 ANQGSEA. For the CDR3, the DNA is TGCAGCGTTGATAATGGCGGGAGGGAAGAGACCCAGTACTTC. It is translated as CSVDNGGREETQYF. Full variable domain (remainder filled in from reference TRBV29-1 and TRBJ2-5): SAVISQKPSRDICQRGTSLTIQCQVDSQVTMMFWYRQQPGQSLTLIATANQGSEATYESGFVIDKFPISRPNLTFSTLTVSNMSPEDSSIYLCSVDNGGREETQYFGPGTRLLVL.

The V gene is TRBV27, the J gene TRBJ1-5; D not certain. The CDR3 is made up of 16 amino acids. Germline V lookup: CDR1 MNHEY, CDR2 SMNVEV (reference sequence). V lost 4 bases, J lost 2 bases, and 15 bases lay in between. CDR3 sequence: CASSSWRVAGNQPQHF. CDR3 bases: TGTGCCAGCAGTTCCTGGCGGGTAGCGGGCAATCAGCCCCAGCATTTT.